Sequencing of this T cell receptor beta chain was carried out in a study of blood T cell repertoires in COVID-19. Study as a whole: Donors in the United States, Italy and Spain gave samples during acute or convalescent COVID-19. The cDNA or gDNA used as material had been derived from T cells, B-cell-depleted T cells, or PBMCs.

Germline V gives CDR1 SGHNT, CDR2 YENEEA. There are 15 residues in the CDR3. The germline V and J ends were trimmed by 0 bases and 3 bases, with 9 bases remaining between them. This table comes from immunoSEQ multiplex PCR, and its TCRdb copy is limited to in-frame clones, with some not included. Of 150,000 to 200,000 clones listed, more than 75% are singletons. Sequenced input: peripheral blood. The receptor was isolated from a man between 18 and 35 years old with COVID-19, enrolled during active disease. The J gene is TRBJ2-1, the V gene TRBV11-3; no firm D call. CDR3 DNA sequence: TGTGCCAGCAGCTTAGATCGGTCCAACTACAATGAGCAGTTCTTC. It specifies CASSLDRSNYNEQFF.